This is a list of T cell receptor beta chains from one sample in a study of CD8 T cells in Susac syndrome. Each CDR3 protein gets one entry after TCRdb re-called the immunoSEQ multiplex PCR reads with MiXCR. Found here are 350,000 to 550,000 distinct CDR3 sequences, approximately 85% of them singletons; the top ten hold around 0.12%. Sequencing was done on a sample of CD8+ T cells from PBMCs. These receptors all stem from a human donor with multiple sclerosis. Both conserved end residues are part of each CDR3. The order of the fields is D gene, V gene, J gene, clone size, CDR3 DNA, CDR3 protein. D genes are given only for firm matches. Size is stated for part of the rows, as once, few or many counts, or as a class when the clone is expanded.

.	TRBV6-5	TRBJ1-5	.	TGTGCCAGCAGTTACTCGGGGAATGGAAATCAGCCCCAGCATTTT	CASSYSGNGNQPQHF
.	TRBV6-1	TRBJ2-7	.	TGTGCCAGCAGTGAAGGACAGGACTACGAGCAGTACTTC	CASSEGQDYEQYF
TRBD2	TRBV6-5	TRBJ2-2	.	TGTGCCAGCAGTTTCCATGGGCTAGCGGGACGCACCGGGGAGCTGTTTTTT	CASSFHGLAGRTGELFF
.	TRBV9	TRBJ2-7	.	TGTGCCAGCAGCGTGGGGGCAGGCTACGAGCAGTACTTC	CASSVGAGYEQYF
.	TRBV12-3/TRBV12-4	TRBJ1-6	.	TGTGCCAGCACCCCCTGGGGGGAGGAAAATAATTCACCCCTCCACTTT	CASTPWGEENNSPLHF
.	TRBV6-5	TRBJ2-7	.	TGTGCCAGCAGTTACTCGGAAAGCTCCTACGAGCAGTACTTC	CASSYSESSYEQYF
TRBD2	TRBV5-1	TRBJ2-7	.	TGCGCCAGCAGCCCGGGACTAGCGGGAGTTGGGGGTGAGCAGTACTTC	CASSPGLAGVGGEQYF
.	TRBV6-1	TRBJ2-6	.	TGTGCCAGCAGTCGAGACGGCTCTGGGGCCAACGTCCTGACTTTC	CASSRDGSGANVLTF
.	TRBV6-1	TRBJ1-3	once	TGTGCCAGCAGTGACAGGGGCGGATCTGGAAACACCATATATTTT	CASSDRGGSGNTIYF
TRBD1	TRBV10-1	TRBJ2-1	.	TGCGCCAGCAGTTCCGGGACAGGGAGGAATGAGCAGTTCTTC	CASSSGTGRNEQFF
.	TRBV5-1	TRBJ1-4	once	TGCGCCAGCGGGGGGCCCAGGAGCGAAAAACTGTTTTTT	CASGGPRSEKLFF
TRBD2	TRBV20-1	TRBJ2-1	.	TGCAGTGCCCTAACTAGCGGGAGCTCCTACAATGAGCAGTTCTTC	CSALTSGSSYNEQFF
TRBD2	TRBV20-1	TRBJ2-2	.	TGCAGTGCTGCGGGAGGGCCTGGCGGGGAGCTGTTTTTT	CSAAGGPGGELFF
.	TRBV11-2	TRBJ1-5	once	TGTGCCAGCAGCGCCGGATATAGCAATCAGCCCCAGCATTTT	CASSAGYSNQPQHF
.	TRBV30	TRBJ2-2	.	TGTGCCGGTCACCCTGGGTATGCCGGGGAGCTGTTTTTT	CAGHPGYAGELFF
.	TRBV29-1	TRBJ1-2	.	TGCAGCGTTGAAGGGGGGACGATCTATGGCTACACCTTC	CSVEGGTIYGYTF
.	TRBV12-5	TRBJ2-1	.	TGTGCTAGTGGTTTGGTGCGGCGATACCCCTACAATGAGCAGTTCTTC	CASGLVRRYPYNEQFF
.	TRBV29-1	TRBJ1-2	.	TGCAGCGTTGAGGGAGGTGGCTACACCTTC	CSVEGGGYTF
.	TRBV7-9	TRBJ2-1	.	TGTGCCAGCGTCCGGGACACACACAATGAGCAGTTCTTC	CASVRDTHNEQFF
.	TRBV18	TRBJ1-1	.	TGTGCCAGCTCCCAGATTAGGAGGGTTGAGCGAGCTTTCTTT	CASSQIRRVERAFF
TRBD2	TRBV30	TRBJ2-3	.	TGTGCCTGGAGTGAGGGACTAGCGGGGGCCTTAATAAACACAGATACGCAGTATTTT	CAWSEGLAGALINTDTQYF
.	TRBV20-1	TRBJ2-1	.	TGCAGTGCTAGAGAGGCGGGGGCCGACAATGAGCAGTTCTTC	CSAREAGADNEQFF
.	TRBV11-2	TRBJ2-1	.	TGTGCCAGCAGCTCACCGGCGAGGGGTTACAATGAGCAGTTCTTC	CASSSPARGYNEQFF
.	TRBV29-1	TRBJ2-1	once	TGCAGCGTTGGGGAAGGGACCTACAATGAGCAGTTCTTC	CSVGEGTYNEQFF
TRBD2	TRBV10-3	TRBJ2-1	.	TGTGCCATCAGTGGAAACTCGGGACTAGACCCCTACAATGAGCAGTTCTTC	CAISGNSGLDPYNEQFF
.	TRBV5-1	TRBJ1-1	.	TGCGCCAGCTCCGCGGGAGCGGAGAGGACTGAAGCTTTCTTT	CASSAGAERTEAFF
.	TRBV27	TRBJ2-7	.	TGTGCCAGCAGTTTACTGAGGGTAGGGGTGGTCTACGAGCAGTACTTC	CASSLLRVGVVYEQYF
.	TRBV27	TRBJ2-7	.	TGTGCCAGCAGTTTCTTGGGGGATACCTACGAGCAGTACTTC	CASSFLGDTYEQYF
.	TRBV30	TRBJ2-1	once	TGTGCCTGGGCGTTGGGGAATGAGCAGTTCTTC	CAWALGNEQFF
.	TRBV12-3/TRBV12-4	TRBJ2-1	.	TGTGCCAGCAGTTTAAACGGGGCTCAAGAGCAGTTCTTC	CASSLNGAQEQFF